The clone carrying this T cell receptor beta chain turned up a few times. Using its own MiXCR run on the 5' RACE reads, TCRdb lists one record per CDR3 protein. This sample has 580,000 or so distinct CDR3 sequences, with 15% to 20% found just once. This CDR3 spans 15 amino acids. These data come from a study of T-cell memory formation after mild COVID-19. The sample comprised PBMCs or a T cell subset sorted from them (not recorded which). V and J are TRBV21-1 and TRBJ1-2. TRBV21-1 is a pseudogene locus. The receptor was isolated from an adult woman who had mild COVID-19 (a few samples of this study predate the infection). Cell type and time point are not known. The CDR3: CASSKSFTCGYGYTF. The CDR3 DNA follows: TGTGCCAGCAGCAAAAGTTTCACATGCGGATATGGCTACACCTTC.